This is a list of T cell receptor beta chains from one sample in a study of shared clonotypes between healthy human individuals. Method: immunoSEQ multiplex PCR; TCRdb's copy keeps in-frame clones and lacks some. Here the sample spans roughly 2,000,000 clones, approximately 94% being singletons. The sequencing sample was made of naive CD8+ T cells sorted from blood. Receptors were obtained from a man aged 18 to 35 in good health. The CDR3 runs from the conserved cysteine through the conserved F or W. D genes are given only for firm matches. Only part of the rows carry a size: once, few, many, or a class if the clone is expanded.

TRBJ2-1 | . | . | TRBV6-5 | TGTGCCAGCAGTTACTTTGCGGGCAATGAGCAGTTCTTC | CASSYFAGNEQFF
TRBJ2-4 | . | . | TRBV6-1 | TGTGCCAGCAGTGATGTATACATTCAGTACTTC | CASSDVYIQYF
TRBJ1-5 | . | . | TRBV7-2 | TGTGCCAGCAGCTTAGTTGTCGGTAGCAATCAGCCCCAGCATTTT | CASSLVVGSNQPQHF
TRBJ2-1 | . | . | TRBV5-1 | TGCGCCAGCAGCTTAGAGGGCGATGAGCAGTTCTTC | CASSLEGDEQFF
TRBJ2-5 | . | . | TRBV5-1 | TGCGCCAGCAGCTTGGAAGGAGGAGGGACCGCCGCGGCCCAGTACTTC | CASSLEGGGTAAAQYF
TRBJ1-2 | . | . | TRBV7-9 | TGTGCCAGCAGCCCCCCATCAGGGGTTAATGGCTACACCTTC | CASSPPSGVNGYTF
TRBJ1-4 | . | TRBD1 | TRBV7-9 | TGTGCCAGCAGCTTGGGACAGGGGGTTAATGAAAAACTGTTTTTT | CASSLGQGVNEKLFF
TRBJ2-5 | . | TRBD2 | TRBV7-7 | TGTGCTAGCAGCTTAGGAGCGGCTAGCGGGAGGGCAGGGGAGACCCAGTACTTC | CASSLGAASGRAGETQYF
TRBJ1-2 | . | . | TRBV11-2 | TGTGCCAGCAGCTTGGGAGCAGGGGTCGGCTATGGCTACACCTTC | CASSLGAGVGYGYTF
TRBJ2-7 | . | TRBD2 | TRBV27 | TGTGCCAGCAGTCCGCTAGCGGGAGAGATCGAGCAGTACTTC | CASSPLAGEIEQYF
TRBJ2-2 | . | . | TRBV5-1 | TGCGCCAGCAGCCCCGGCGAAGTCGACACCGGGGAGCTGTTTTTT | CASSPGEVDTGELFF
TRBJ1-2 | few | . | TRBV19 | TGTGCCAGTGGTATTTCCGGCGACTATGGCTACACCTTC | CASGISGDYGYTF
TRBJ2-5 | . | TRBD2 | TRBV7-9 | TGTGCCAGCAGGGCGGGGGACGAGACCCAGTACTTC | CASRAGDETQYF
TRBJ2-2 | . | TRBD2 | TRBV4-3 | TGCGCCAGCAGCCAAGTTTTTGGAGCGGGGATTAACACCGGGGAGCTGTTTTTT | CASSQVFGAGINTGELFF
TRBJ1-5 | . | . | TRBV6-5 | TGTGCCAGCAGTCCACTACAGGGCGATGGTCAGCCCCAGCATTTT | CASSPLQGDGQPQHF
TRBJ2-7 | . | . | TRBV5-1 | TGCGCCAGCAGCTTGGCACAGTCTTACGAGCAGTACTTC | CASSLAQSYEQYF
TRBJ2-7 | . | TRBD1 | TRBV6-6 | TGTGCCAGCAGTTATCAGACAGGGGACCCCGAGCAGTACTTC | CASSYQTGDPEQYF
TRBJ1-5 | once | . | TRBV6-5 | TGTGCCAGCAGTTATGGGGGGAGCAATCAGCCCCAGCATTTT | CASSYGGSNQPQHF
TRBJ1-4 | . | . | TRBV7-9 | TGTGCCAGCAGCCCCCTGACCGGATTGGCTAATGAAAAACTGTTTTTT | CASSPLTGLANEKLFF
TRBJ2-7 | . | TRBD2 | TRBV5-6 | TGTGCCAGCAGCCCAGAGGGGCAGGGAGGGGACCCCTACGAGCAGTACTTC | CASSPEGQGGDPYEQYF
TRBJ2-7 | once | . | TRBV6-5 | TGTGCCAGCAGCGGGTCGTGGTCCTACGAGCAGTACTTC | CASSGSWSYEQYF
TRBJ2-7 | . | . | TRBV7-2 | TGTGCCAGCAGCCGCGTTTTCTTCAGGAAACCCTACGAGCAGTACTTC | CASSRVFFRKPYEQYF
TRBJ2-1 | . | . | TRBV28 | TGTGCCAGCAGTGTGGACGGGGGTTACAATGAGCAGTTCTTC | CASSVDGGYNEQFF
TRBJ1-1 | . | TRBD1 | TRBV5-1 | TGCGCCAGCAGCTCAGACAGGGGGAGTGAAGCTTTCTTT | CASSSDRGSEAFF
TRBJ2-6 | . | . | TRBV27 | TGTGCCAGCAGTTTACTCCCCCCCCGGGGGTCCCTCTCTGGGGCCAACGTCCTGACTTTC | CASSLLPPRGSLSGANVLTF
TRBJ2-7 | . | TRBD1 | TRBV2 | TGTGCCAGCAGTGAAGCAACAGGGGCGGCCTACGAGCAGTACTTC | CASSEATGAAYEQYF
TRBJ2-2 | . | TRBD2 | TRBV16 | TGTGCCAGCACCGTAGCGGGGGAGAACACCGGGGAGCTGTTTTTT | CASTVAGENTGELFF
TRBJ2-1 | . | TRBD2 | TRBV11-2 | TGTGCCAGCAGCGACACTAGCGGGAGGATAAATGAGCAGTTCTTC | CASSDTSGRINEQFF
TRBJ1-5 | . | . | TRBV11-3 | TGTGCCAGCAGCTTCGACAGTCAGAATCAGCCCCAGCATTTT | CASSFDSQNQPQHF
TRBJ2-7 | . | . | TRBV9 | TGTGCCAGCAGCGTAGGGGGAAACTACGAGCAGTACTTC | CASSVGGNYEQYF
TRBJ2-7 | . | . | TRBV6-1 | TGTGCCAGCAGTGATGGAATCGAACTCGAGCAGTACTTC | CASSDGIELEQYF
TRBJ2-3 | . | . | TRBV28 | TGTGCCAGCAGTCTTCAGACAGGAGGCACGACCACAGATACGCAGTATTTT | CASSLQTGGTTTDTQYF
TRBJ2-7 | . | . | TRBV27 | TGTGCCAGCAGTTTTGTGGGGTCCTCCTACGAGCAGTACTTC | CASSFVGSSYEQYF
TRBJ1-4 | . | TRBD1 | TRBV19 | TGTGCCAGTAGTATGGGACAGCACAGTGAAAAACTGTTTTTT | CASSMGQHSEKLFF
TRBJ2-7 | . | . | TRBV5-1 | TGCGCCAGCAGCTTGCGGGGAACCCCCTACGAGCAGTACTTC | CASSLRGTPYEQYF
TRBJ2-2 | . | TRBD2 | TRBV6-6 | TGTGCCAGCACCTCCCGGGGGGGGAACACCGGGGAGCTGTTTTTT | CASTSRGGNTGELFF
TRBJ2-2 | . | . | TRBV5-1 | TGCGCCAGCAGCCCCAAGAGCCAGCTCCCCTTGAACACCGGGGAGCTGTTTTTT | CASSPKSQLPLNTGELFF
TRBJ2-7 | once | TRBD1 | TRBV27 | TGTGCCAGCAGTTATGGGACAGGGGGCCGGGAGCAGTACTTC | CASSYGTGGREQYF
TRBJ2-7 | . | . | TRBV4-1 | TGCGCCAGCAGCCAAGCCCCGGACCCGGCCTACGAGCAGTACTTC | CASSQAPDPAYEQYF
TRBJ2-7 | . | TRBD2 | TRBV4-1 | TGCGCCAGCAGCCTAGGACTAGCGGAGGGCTACGAGCAGTACTTC | CASSLGLAEGYEQYF
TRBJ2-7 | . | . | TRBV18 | TGTGCCAGCTCACCCTCTCCGGGCAGGACCGACTCCTACGAGCAGTACTTC | CASSPSPGRTDSYEQYF
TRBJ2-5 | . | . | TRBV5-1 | TGCGCCAGCAGCTTGTGGGAGGAAGAGACCCAGTACTTC | CASSLWEEETQYF
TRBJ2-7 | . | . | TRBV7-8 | TGTGCCAGCAGCTTACTGGGCGGGGAGGAGCAGTACTTC | CASSLLGGEEQYF